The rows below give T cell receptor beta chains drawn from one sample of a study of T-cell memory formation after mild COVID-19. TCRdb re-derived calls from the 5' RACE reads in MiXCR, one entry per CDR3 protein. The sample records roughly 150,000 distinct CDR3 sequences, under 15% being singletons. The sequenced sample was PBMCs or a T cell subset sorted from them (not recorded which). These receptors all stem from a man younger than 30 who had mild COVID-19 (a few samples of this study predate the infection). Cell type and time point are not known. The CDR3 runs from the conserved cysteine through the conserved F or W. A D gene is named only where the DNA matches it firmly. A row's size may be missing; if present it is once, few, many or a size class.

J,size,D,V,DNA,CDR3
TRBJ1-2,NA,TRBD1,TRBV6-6,TGTGCCAGCAGCCCTGACAGGGTTGGCGGCTACACCTTC,CASSPDRVGGYTF
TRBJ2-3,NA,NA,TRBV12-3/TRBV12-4,TGTGCCAGCAGTTTAGATGGGGCCCCAGATACGCAGTATTTT,CASSLDGAPDTQYF
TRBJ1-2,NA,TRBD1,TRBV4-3,TGCGCCAGCAGCCATACCGGGACAGCCCGCTACACCTTC,CASSHTGTARYTF
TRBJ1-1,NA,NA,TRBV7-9,TGTGCCAGCAGCTTAGATCCTGGGACTGAAGCTTTCTTT,CASSLDPGTEAFF
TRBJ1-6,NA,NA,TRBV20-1,TGCAGTGCTACCCCGCCAGGACCGGCCTCCTCCTATAATTCACCCCTCCACTTT,CSATPPGPASSYNSPLHF
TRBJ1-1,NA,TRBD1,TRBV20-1,TGCAGTGCTAGAAGACAGGGTAGGAACACTGAAGCTTTCTTT,CSARRQGRNTEAFF
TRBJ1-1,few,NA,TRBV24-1,TGTGCCACCAGTGATGGAGTGGAAGCTTTCTTT,CATSDGVEAFF
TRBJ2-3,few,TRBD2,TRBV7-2,TGTGCCAGCAGCCCCCAAGCGGGGACGTACACAGATACGCAGTATTTT,CASSPQAGTYTDTQYF
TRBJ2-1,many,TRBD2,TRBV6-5,TGTGCCAGCAGTTCCGGACTAGCGGGGGTAGGGTATGAGCAGTTCTTC,CASSSGLAGVGYEQFF
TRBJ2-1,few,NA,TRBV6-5,TGTGCCAGCAGAAATTTAAGGGAACCCTACAATGAGCAGTTCTTC,CASRNLREPYNEQFF
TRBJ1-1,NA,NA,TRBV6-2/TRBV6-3,TGTGCCAGCAGACTCGGGGGCACTGAAGCTTTCTTT,CASRLGGTEAFF
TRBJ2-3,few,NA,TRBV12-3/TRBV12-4,TGTGCCAGCAGTCTTCCGGGAGCCCCCACAGATACGCAGTATTTT,CASSLPGAPTDTQYF
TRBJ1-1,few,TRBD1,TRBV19,TGTGCCAGTAGTATAATGGGACAGGGGGGCACTGAAGCTTTCTTT,CASSIMGQGGTEAFF
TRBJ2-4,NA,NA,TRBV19,TGTGCCAGTAGTAACCCCCGCAGGGGAGAGCACATTCAGTACTTC,CASSNPRRGEHIQYF
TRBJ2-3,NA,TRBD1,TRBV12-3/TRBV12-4,TGTGCCAGCAGTCCCGGGACAGGGACGACAGATACGCAGTATTTT,CASSPGTGTTDTQYF